This T cell receptor beta chain appears in the sequencing data of a study of OX40 agonist ivuxolimab in advanced cancers. Sequenced by immunoSEQ multiplex PCR; TCRdb stores in-frame clones only, minus some. In the table there are 35,000 to 40,000 clones, approximately 78% of which are singletons. The CDR3 runs 15 residues. V was shortened by 6 bases and J by 0 bases, with 12 bases between the two germline ends. CDR1 and CDR2 from the germline V gene are MDHEN and SYDVKM. The starting material was CD4+ or CD8+ T cells sorted from blood, obtained in a trial of the OX40 agonist ivuxolimab. The chain has TRBV28 and TRBJ1-5; maybe TRBD1 (5 bases). This clonotype was obtained from an adult with an advanced solid tumor such as melanoma, head and neck, liver or kidney cancer. Written as DNA, the CDR3 is TGTGCCAGCAGAAGGGACGGATATAGCAATCAGCCCCAGCATTTT. Translated: CASRRDGYSNQPQHF.